A selection of T cell receptor beta chains follows, all from one sample in a study of radiotherapy plus CTLA-4 blockade in lung cancer. Produced via immunoSEQ multiplex PCR; TCRdb's table is partial and in-frame only. The sample includes some 64,000 clones, around 76% of them seen just once. The starting material was peripheral blood, obtained from a patient treated with radiotherapy plus ipilimumab. Receptors originate from a human donor with non-small cell lung cancer whose response to radiotherapy plus ipilimumab could not be evaluated. Some clones in this sample may be carry-over from other donors' samples. Each CDR3 is given with its conserved first and last residue. Each record gives: V gene, D gene, clone size, J gene, CDR3 protein, CDR3 DNA. A D gene is named only where the DNA matches it firmly. Only part of the rows carry a size: once, few, many, or a class if the clone is expanded.

v_call: TRBV7-9
d_call: TRBD1
clone_size: NA
j_call: TRBJ1-1
cdr3_aa: CASSHDRGSEAFF
cdr3_nt: TGTGCCAGCAGCCACGACAGGGGGTCTGAAGCTTTCTTT

v_call: TRBV28
d_call: NA
clone_size: many
j_call: TRBJ1-5
cdr3_aa: CASSFELVTGFPNQPQHF
cdr3_nt: TGTGCCAGCAGTTTCGAGTTGGTCACAGGTTTCCCCAATCAGCCCCAGCATTTT

v_call: TRBV7-8
d_call: TRBD1
clone_size: NA
j_call: TRBJ1-2
cdr3_aa: CASSVRDRSGYTF
cdr3_nt: TGTGCCAGCAGCGTCCGGGACAGGAGTGGCTACACCTTC

v_call: TRBV5-1
d_call: TRBD2
clone_size: NA
j_call: TRBJ2-5
cdr3_aa: CASSLVAGGPQETQYF
cdr3_nt: TGCGCCAGCAGCTTGGTAGCGGGGGGGCCCCAAGAGACCCAGTACTTC

v_call: TRBV5-1
d_call: NA
clone_size: once
j_call: TRBJ2-7
cdr3_aa: CASRVGVGSYEQYF
cdr3_nt: TGCGCCAGCAGAGTAGGGGTGGGGTCCTACGAGCAGTACTTC

v_call: TRBV19
d_call: TRBD1
clone_size: NA
j_call: TRBJ1-1
cdr3_aa: CASSFRDRGGTEAFF
cdr3_nt: TGTGCCAGTAGTTTCCGGGACAGGGGGGGCACTGAAGCTTTCTTT

v_call: TRBV30
d_call: TRBD1
clone_size: NA
j_call: TRBJ2-2
cdr3_aa: CAWEYRGLETGELFF
cdr3_nt: TGTGCCTGGGAATACAGGGGGCTGGAGACCGGGGAGCTGTTTTTT

v_call: TRBV5-1
d_call: TRBD1
clone_size: NA
j_call: TRBJ1-1
cdr3_aa: CASTPGTGGTEAFF
cdr3_nt: TGCGCCAGCACCCCCGGGACAGGGGGCACTGAAGCTTTCTTT

v_call: TRBV7-6
d_call: NA
clone_size: NA
j_call: TRBJ1-5
cdr3_aa: CASSLSPGGNQPQHF
cdr3_nt: TGTGCCAGCAGCTTATCCCCAGGGGGCAATCAGCCCCAGCATTTT

v_call: TRBV4-1
d_call: NA
clone_size: NA
j_call: TRBJ2-2
cdr3_aa: CASSQGQGVGELFF
cdr3_nt: TGCGCCAGCAGCCAAGGGCAGGGCGTCGGGGAGCTGTTTTTT

v_call: TRBV6-1
d_call: NA
clone_size: NA
j_call: TRBJ1-5
cdr3_aa: CASSETGNQPQHF
cdr3_nt: TGTGCCAGCAGTGAAACGGGCAATCAGCCCCAGCATTTT

v_call: TRBV7-9
d_call: NA
clone_size: few
j_call: TRBJ1-2
cdr3_aa: CASSQYGYTF
cdr3_nt: TGTGCCAGCAGTCAGTATGGCTACACCTTC

v_call: TRBV2
d_call: TRBD1
clone_size: NA
j_call: TRBJ2-7
cdr3_aa: CASTADRGNEQYF
cdr3_nt: TGTGCCAGCACCGCGGACAGGGGAAACGAGCAGTACTTC

v_call: TRBV7-3
d_call: TRBD1
clone_size: medium-sized
j_call: TRBJ1-4
cdr3_aa: CASSLTRTGRWEKLFF
cdr3_nt: TGTGCCAGCAGCTTAACTAGGACAGGGCGGTGGGAAAAACTGTTTTTT

v_call: TRBV5-6
d_call: TRBD2
clone_size: NA
j_call: TRBJ2-1
cdr3_aa: CASSLGGGPYNEQFF
cdr3_nt: TGTGCCAGCAGCTTGGGGGGGGGACCTTACAATGAGCAGTTCTTC

v_call: TRBV5-1
d_call: TRBD1
clone_size: few
j_call: TRBJ1-6
cdr3_aa: CASSFGTAESSYNSPLHF
cdr3_nt: TGCGCCAGCAGCTTCGGGACAGCCGAAAGCTCCTATAATTCACCCCTCCACTTT

v_call: TRBV7-2
d_call: TRBD2
clone_size: NA
j_call: TRBJ2-3
cdr3_aa: CASSEPGLGGQYF
cdr3_nt: TGTGCCAGCAGCGAACCGGGACTAGGGGGGCAGTATTTT

v_call: TRBV4-1
d_call: NA
clone_size: NA
j_call: TRBJ1-3
cdr3_aa: CASSQDRPGNTIYF
cdr3_nt: TGCGCCAGCAGCCAAGATCGTCCGGGAAACACCATATATTTT

v_call: TRBV7-2
d_call: NA
clone_size: NA
j_call: TRBJ2-1
cdr3_aa: CASSSGRGSYNEQFF
cdr3_nt: TGTGCCAGCAGCTCCGGACGGGGGTCCTACAATGAGCAGTTCTTC

v_call: TRBV7-2
d_call: NA
clone_size: NA
j_call: TRBJ1-1
cdr3_aa: CASSRDTEAFF
cdr3_nt: TGTGCCAGCAGCCGGGACACTGAAGCTTTCTTT

v_call: TRBV6-5
d_call: NA
clone_size: few
j_call: TRBJ1-1
cdr3_aa: CASSFTGTEAFF
cdr3_nt: TGTGCCAGCAGCTTTACAGGGACTGAAGCTTTCTTT

v_call: TRBV28
d_call: TRBD1
clone_size: NA
j_call: TRBJ2-7
cdr3_aa: CASSWDRGPYEQYF
cdr3_nt: TGTGCCAGCAGTTGGGACAGGGGTCCCTACGAGCAGTACTTC

v_call: TRBV10-3
d_call: TRBD1
clone_size: once
j_call: TRBJ1-5
cdr3_aa: CAIRGTGANQPQHF
cdr3_nt: TGTGCCATCAGGGGGACAGGGGCAAATCAGCCCCAGCATTTT

v_call: TRBV27
d_call: TRBD1
clone_size: NA
j_call: TRBJ1-5
cdr3_aa: CASSWTGRGLSNQPQHF
cdr3_nt: TGTGCCAGCAGCTGGACAGGGAGAGGTCTTAGCAATCAGCCCCAGCATTTT

v_call: TRBV5-6
d_call: TRBD1
clone_size: once
j_call: TRBJ1-2
cdr3_aa: CASSLTAAVGQGYGYTF
cdr3_nt: TGTGCCAGCAGCTTAACGGCGGCGGTGGGACAGGGATATGGCTACACCTTC

v_call: TRBV6-5
d_call: NA
clone_size: NA
j_call: TRBJ2-5
cdr3_aa: CASSYSSRGGQETQYF
cdr3_nt: TGTGCCAGCAGTTACTCGAGCAGAGGGGGCCAAGAGACCCAGTACTTC

v_call: TRBV6-5
d_call: NA
clone_size: NA
j_call: TRBJ1-1
cdr3_aa: CASSYRSITEAFF
cdr3_nt: TGTGCCAGCAGTTATCGGAGTATCACTGAAGCTTTCTTT

v_call: TRBV10-3
d_call: NA
clone_size: NA
j_call: TRBJ1-5
cdr3_aa: CAIKRQANQPQHF
cdr3_nt: TGTGCCATCAAGCGGCAGGCCAATCAGCCCCAGCATTTT

v_call: TRBV5-6
d_call: NA
clone_size: NA
j_call: TRBJ2-3
cdr3_aa: CASSRDTSTDTQYF
cdr3_nt: TGTGCCAGCAGCCGGGACACAAGCACAGATACGCAGTATTTT

v_call: TRBV9
d_call: NA
clone_size: NA
j_call: TRBJ2-4
cdr3_aa: CASSVGHQGAKNIQYF
cdr3_nt: TGTGCCAGCAGCGTAGGACATCAGGGCGCCAAAAACATTCAGTACTTC

v_call: TRBV19
d_call: NA
clone_size: NA
j_call: TRBJ2-3
cdr3_aa: CASSIPEGTHTDTQYF
cdr3_nt: TGTGCCAGTAGTATCCCGGAGGGCACCCACACAGATACGCAGTATTTT

v_call: TRBV6-6
d_call: NA
clone_size: NA
j_call: TRBJ2-7
cdr3_aa: CASSYARVGYEQYF
cdr3_nt: TGTGCCAGCAGTTACGCGAGGGTAGGGTACGAGCAGTACTTC

v_call: TRBV10-3
d_call: TRBD1
clone_size: NA
j_call: TRBJ2-7
cdr3_aa: CAISVQGAPIHEQYF
cdr3_nt: TGTGCCATCAGTGTTCAGGGGGCGCCGATTCACGAGCAGTACTTC

v_call: TRBV9
d_call: TRBD1
clone_size: NA
j_call: TRBJ1-2
cdr3_aa: CASSVDTGGNGYTF
cdr3_nt: TGTGCCAGCAGCGTAGACACAGGGGGTAATGGCTACACCTTC

v_call: TRBV5-6
d_call: NA
clone_size: NA
j_call: TRBJ2-7
cdr3_aa: CASSLPGDAYEQYF
cdr3_nt: TGTGCCAGCAGCTTGCCCGGGGATGCCTACGAGCAGTACTTC

v_call: TRBV7-2
d_call: TRBD1
clone_size: NA
j_call: TRBJ2-7
cdr3_aa: CASSSGGRYEQYF
cdr3_nt: TGTGCCAGCAGCTCAGGGGGACGGTACGAGCAGTACTTC

v_call: TRBV2
d_call: NA
clone_size: NA
j_call: TRBJ2-5
cdr3_aa: CASTGEETQYF
cdr3_nt: TGTGCCAGCACAGGGGAGGAGACCCAGTACTTC

v_call: TRBV5-1
d_call: NA
clone_size: few
j_call: TRBJ1-3
cdr3_aa: CASSLVGAGNTIYF
cdr3_nt: TGCGCCAGCAGCTTGGTGGGCGCCGGAAACACCATATATTTT

v_call: TRBV5-1
d_call: TRBD1
clone_size: NA
j_call: TRBJ1-2
cdr3_aa: CASSWDSLNYGYTF
cdr3_nt: TGCGCCAGCAGCTGGGACAGCCTTAACTATGGCTACACCTTC

v_call: TRBV27
d_call: NA
clone_size: once
j_call: TRBJ1-1
cdr3_aa: CASSLTGPNTEAFF
cdr3_nt: TGTGCCAGCAGTTTAACAGGGCCGAACACTGAAGCTTTCTTT

v_call: TRBV5-7
d_call: NA
clone_size: few
j_call: TRBJ1-5
cdr3_aa: CASSLTREGYSNQPQHF
cdr3_nt: TGTGCCAGCAGCTTGACACGAGAGGGATATAGCAATCAGCCCCAGCATTTT

v_call: TRBV9
d_call: NA
clone_size: NA
j_call: TRBJ1-3
cdr3_aa: CASSVGGGSGNTIYF
cdr3_nt: TGTGCCAGCAGCGTCGGGGGAGGGTCTGGAAACACCATATATTTT

v_call: TRBV28
d_call: NA
clone_size: NA
j_call: TRBJ1-5
cdr3_aa: CASSLWGEGNQPQHF
cdr3_nt: TGTGCCAGCAGTTTATGGGGGGAGGGCAATCAGCCCCAGCATTTT

v_call: TRBV9
d_call: NA
clone_size: NA
j_call: TRBJ1-2
cdr3_aa: CASSAEGANYGYTF
cdr3_nt: TGTGCCAGCAGCGCCGAAGGGGCGAACTATGGCTACACCTTC

v_call: TRBV5-1
d_call: TRBD1
clone_size: once
j_call: TRBJ2-7
cdr3_aa: CASSLHGQVVDEQYF
cdr3_nt: TGCGCCAGCAGCTTGCACGGACAGGTTGTCGACGAGCAGTACTTC

v_call: TRBV1
d_call: NA
clone_size: NA
j_call: TRBJ2-5
cdr3_aa: CTSSLSGEETQYF
cdr3_nt: TGCACCAGCAGCTTAAGCGGGGAAGAGACCCAGTACTTC